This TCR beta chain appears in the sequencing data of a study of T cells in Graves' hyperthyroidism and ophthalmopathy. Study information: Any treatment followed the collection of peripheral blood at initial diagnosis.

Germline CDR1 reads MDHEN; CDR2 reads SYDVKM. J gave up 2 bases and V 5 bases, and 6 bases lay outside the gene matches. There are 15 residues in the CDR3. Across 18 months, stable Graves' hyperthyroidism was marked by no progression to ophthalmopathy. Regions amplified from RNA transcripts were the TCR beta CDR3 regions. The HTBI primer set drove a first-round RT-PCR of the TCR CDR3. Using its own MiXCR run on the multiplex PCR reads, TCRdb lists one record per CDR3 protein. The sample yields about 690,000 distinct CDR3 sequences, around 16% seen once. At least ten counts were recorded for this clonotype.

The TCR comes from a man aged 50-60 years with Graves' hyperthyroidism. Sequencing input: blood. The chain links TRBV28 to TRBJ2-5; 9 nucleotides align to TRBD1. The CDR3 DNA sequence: TGTGCCAGCAGTCCAGGGACAGGGAGACAAGAGACCCAGTACTTC. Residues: CASSPGTGRQETQYF. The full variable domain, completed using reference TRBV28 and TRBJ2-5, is DVKVTQSSRYLVKRTGEKVFLECVQDMDHENMFWYRQDPGLGLRLIYFSYDVKMKEKGDIPEGYSVSREKKERFSLILESASTNQTSMYLCASSPGTGRQETQYFGPGTRLLVL.